This T cell receptor beta chain was sequenced during a study of CXCR3-negative and CXCR3-positive naive CD8 T cells. Study-wide context: Every library held about 1.5 +/- 0.3 million TRB reads, and the total came to roughly 150 million.

Cells that were CD45RO-CCR7+CD27+CD95- constituted naive CD8+ T cells. Preparation of TRB cDNA libraries relied on 5' RACE carrying UMI labels. Following a re-call of the 5' RACE reads, TCRdb has one entry per CDR3 protein and lacks DNA. Its table records about 63,000 distinct CDR3 sequences. This CDR3 has 14 residues. Germline values: CDR1 SGHKS, CDR2 YYEKEE (reference sequence). General study points: CXCR3-positive naive cells carried more hydrophobic TRB CDR3s than CXCR3-negative ones. Memory, not naive, CXCR3-negative and CXCR3-positive cells differed in TRBV-TRBJ usage. Post-cryopreservation CXCR3 expression was partly diminished, and the bulk of assays employed fresh PBMCs.

On this clonotype itself: Antigen: not known.

Sequenced sample: naive CXCR3+ CD8+ T cells from blood. Subset meaning: CD45RO-CCR7+CD27+CD95- naive CD8+ T cells expressing CXCR3 (TNR3+). This rearrangement joins TRBV5-5 to TRBJ2-7; the TCRdb call, TRBD1, lacks DNA for checking. The source is a human donor in good health. Some clones in this sample may be carry-over from other donors' samples. The CDR3: CASSLMLSLDEQYF.